The clone carrying this TCR beta chain was counted ten times or more. The entry originates in a study of shared clonotypes between healthy human individuals. V dropped 8 bases and J dropped 7; count of bases not matched to a gene: 9. The CDR3 extends over 14 amino acids. Germline-derived CDR1 and CDR2 are MNHNY and SVGAGI (reference sequence). Clones were read by immunoSEQ multiplex PCR, and TCRdb kept only the in-frame ones, dropping some. This sample has some 790,000 clones, with about two thirds found just once. The chain uses TRBV6-6 and TRBJ2-1; 9 bases are a match to TRBD2. The TCR was taken from a woman between 25 and 40 years old in good health. The sample taken for sequencing was memory CD4+ T cells sorted from blood. Subset noted: CD45RA-negative fraction. CDR3 amino acids: CASLSPTSGNEQFF. CDR3 DNA sequence: TGTGCCAGCCTAAGCCCTACTAGCGGGAATGAGCAGTTCTTC.